Listed here are 22 T cell receptor beta chains from one sample, sequenced in a study of T cell changes during pregnancy in multiple sclerosis. The assay was immunoSEQ multiplex PCR, and TCRdb's table has in-frame clones only and misses some. The table lists about 94,000 clones, around 94% of them singletons. Sequenced material: peripheral blood, taken in the third trimester of pregnancy. These receptors originate from a female donor with multiple sclerosis, enrolled in a pregnancy study.

J is TRBJ1-1 and V is TRBV28; 8 positions agree with TRBD1. After removal of 5 bases from V and 4 bases from J, the junction contained 12 bases not matched to a gene. The CDR3 consists of 16 residues. In germline, CDR1 is MDHEN, CDR2 SYDVKM. The CDR3 region has the DNA TGTGCCAGCAGTCTCCCCATGGACAGGGTGGGCACTGAAGCTTTCTTT. Translating gives CASSLPMDRVGTEAFF.

The V call is TRBV7-8, the J call TRBJ1-3; TRBD1 is a possible D gene (6 bases). Germline V lookup: CDR1 SGHVS, CDR2 FQNEAQ. Trimming cost V 5 bases and J 0 bases, with 14 bases left between them. The length of the CDR3 is 16 residues. This chain's CDR3 is CASSATGYSSGNTIYF. The DNA of the CDR3 is TGTGCCAGCAGCGCTACAGGGTACTCCTCTGGAAACACCATATATTTT.

This clone was detected only once. V usage is TRBV28 and J usage is TRBJ2-7; a possible D gene is TRBD1 (6 bases). This CDR3 is built from 12 residues. V was cut by 6 bases and J by 6 bases, with 12 bases left in between. Germline lookup yields CDR1 MDHEN and CDR2 SYDVKM. The CDR3 here is CASRSGTREQYF. The CDR3 nucleotides read TGTGCCAGCAGATCCGGGACACGCGAGCAGTACTTC.

The chain links TRBV11-2 to TRBJ2-7, with a tentative D call TRBD1 (6 bases). Per germline, CDR1 SGHAT and CDR2 FQNNGV. The CDR3 is 14 amino acids. Trimming took off 1 base at V and 1 base at J, with 8 bases between the two ends. The CDR3 spells CASSLAGTSYEQYF. The CDR3 nucleotides read TGTGCCAGCAGCTTAGCTGGGACATCCTACGAGCAGTACTTC.

Written as DNA, the CDR3 is TGTGCCAGCAGTTTGGGCCTACGAGAGCAGTACTTC. This gives the protein CASSLGLREQYF. The genes are TRBV28 and TRBJ2-7; D remains ambiguous. In germline, CDR1 is MDHEN, CDR2 SYDVKM. Trimming took off 3 bases at V and 7 bases at J, with 10 bases between the two ends. This CDR3 is 12 amino acids long.

The V call is TRBV6-5, the J call TRBJ1-4; D gene ambiguous. CDR3 length: 13 amino acids. Germline loops: CDR1 MNHEY, CDR2 SVGAGI. Between the trimmed V and J ends, which lost 9 bases and 3 bases, there was a span of 11 bases. The CDR3 DNA follows: TGTGCCAGTGCCGTGGCCTCTAATGAAAAACTGTTTTTT. Residues: CASAVASNEKLFF.

This clone was seen only a few times. The J gene is TRBJ1-3, the V gene TRBV7-9; D gene ambiguous. The CDR3 sequence is 13 residues long. CDR1 and CDR2 from the germline V gene are SEHNR and FQNEAQ (reference sequence). The germline V and J ends were trimmed by 5 bases and 4 bases, with 9 bases remaining between them. CDR3 region: CASSPAAGNTIYF. DNA of the CDR3: TGTGCCAGCAGCCCTGCGGCCGGAAACACCATATATTTT.

The CDR3 DNA reads TGTGCCAGCAGCCTCCTACCACTCGAGACCCAGTACTTC. This gives the protein CASSLLPLETQYF. The V call is TRBV5-4, the J call TRBJ2-5; D gene unclear. Germline values: CDR1 SGHNT, CDR2 YYREEE (reference sequence). The CDR3 has 13 residues. The V gene lost 4 bases and the J gene lost 5 bases, with 12 bases spanning the gap.

This chain connects TRBV29-1 to TRBJ1-2; D ambiguous. The CDR3 is 13 residues long. CDR1 and CDR2 from the germline V gene are SQVTM and ANQGSEA. V dropped 2 bases and J dropped 8 bases, with 15 bases sitting between them. The CDR3 DNA sequence: TGCAGCGTTGAATATAGAGGTCGGGTAGGCTACACCTTC. Protein: CSVEYRGRVGYTF.

This sequence joins TRBV19 and TRBJ1-5, with a tentative D call TRBD1 (5 bases). The CDR3 is made up of 16 amino acids. Between the trimmed V and J ends, which lost 3 bases and 2 bases, there was a span of 14 bases. From germline, CDR1 is LNHDA and CDR2 SQIVND (reference sequence). CDR3 amino acids: CASSIWQGQGNQPQHF. DNA for the CDR3: TGTGCCAGTAGTATTTGGCAGGGCCAGGGCAATCAGCCCCAGCATTTT.

The chain is built from TRBV2 and TRBJ2-2, with 11 bases fitting TRBD2. Germline V gives CDR1 SNHLY, CDR2 FYNNEI. V dropped 4 bases and J dropped 1; count of bases not matched to a gene: 8. The CDR3 is 18 amino acids. CDR3 sequence reads: CASSGPGLADKNTGELFF. The CDR3 region has the DNA TGTGCCAGCAGTGGACCGGGACTAGCGGATAAGAACACCGGGGAGCTGTTTTTT.

In DNA form, the CDR3 reads TGTGCCAGCAGTTTAGGGGGCGGGAGCTCCTACGAGCAGTACTTC. Translated, it gives CASSLGGGSSYEQYF. The chain uses TRBV27 and TRBJ2-7, with a possible D match to TRBD2 (7 bases). Germline CDR1 reads MNHEY; CDR2 reads SMNVEV (reference sequence). Trimming took 2 bases from V and 0 from J, leaving 11 bases between them. This CDR3 is 15 amino acids long.

The chain is built from TRBV5-1 and TRBJ2-1, with 7 nucleotides matching TRBD2. J lost 0 bases, V lost 3 bases, and 6 bases had no gene match. The CDR3 totals 16 residues. Germline values: CDR1 SGHRS, CDR2 YFSETQ. CDR3 in DNA: TGCGCCAGCAGCTCTGGGCGGGGGAGCTCCTACAATGAGCAGTTCTTC. This sequence encodes CASSSGRGSSYNEQFF.

CDR3 in DNA: TGTGCCAGCAGCTTAGGAGGGAGGGCCGGGGAGCTGTTTTTT. Residues: CASSLGGRAGELFF. The chain has TRBV7-7 and TRBJ2-2; 7 bases align to TRBD2. The V segment lost 1 base and the J segment 6 bases; nucleotides outside the gene matches: 2. Germline CDR1 and CDR2: SSHAT and FNYEAQ (reference sequence). The CDR3 loop spans 14 amino acids.

This chain connects TRBV7-9 to TRBJ2-3, with TRBD1 identical over 10 bases. The CDR3 contains 15 residues. Trimming cost V 1 base and J 4 bases; bases outside gene matches: 2. The V gene's germline CDR1 is SEHNR and CDR2 FQNEAQ (reference sequence). The CDR3 DNA follows: TGTGCCAGCAGCTTAGGACAGGGGGCGGCAGATACGCAGTATTTT. Amino acid sequence: CASSLGQGAADTQYF.

A single count supports this clone. V usage is TRBV27 and J usage is TRBJ2-7; D might be TRBD1 (6 bases). V lost 5 bases, J lost 2 bases, and 10 bases lay in between. The CDR3 length is 13 residues. Germline V gene lookup returns CDR1 MNHEY and CDR2 SMNVEV (reference sequence). The CDR3 loop is CASSLGTTYEQYF. In DNA form, the CDR3 reads TGTGCCAGCAGTCTTGGGACAACCTACGAGCAGTACTTC.

The chain has TRBV2 and TRBJ2-3, with 8 bases fitting TRBD2. Germline-derived CDR1 and CDR2 are SNHLY and FYNNEI. The CDR3 has 14 residues. The J segment lost 6 bases and the V segment lost 6 bases, leaving 8 bases of the junction unmatched. CDR3 amino acids: CASRGLAGIDTQYF. CDR3 sequence (DNA): TGTGCCAGCAGGGGTTTAGCGGGGATCGATACGCAGTATTTT.

The chain employs TRBV19 and TRBJ1-1; D not certain. V lost 1 base and J lost 3, with 6 bases in between. The CDR3 runs to 13 residues. The germline V gene has CDR1 LNHDA and CDR2 SQIVND (reference sequence). The CDR3 protein is CASSIGGYTEAFF. The CDR3 coding sequence is TGTGCCAGTAGTATAGGAGGTTACACTGAAGCTTTCTTT.

V gene TRBV21-1 combines with J gene TRBJ1-3; the tabulated D call, TRBD1, remains unverified against the DNA. TRBV21-1 is flagged as a pseudogene. The length of the CDR3 is 16 residues. In nucleotides, the CDR3 is TGTGCCAGCAGCAAAGACAGTGAATTCTCTGGAAACACCATATATTTT. Translating it yields CASSKDSEFSGNTIYF.

The chain has TRBV6-4 and TRBJ1-2, with 8 bases fitting TRBD1. The V gene's germline CDR1 is MRHNA and CDR2 SNTAGT. V was clipped by 5 bases and J by 12 bases; unmatched bases: 14. The CDR3 totals 14 residues. The CDR3 here is CASSSAGGGAWHTF. CDR3 nucleotide sequence: TGTGCCAGCAGTTCTGCAGGGGGCGGGGCTTGGCACACCTTC.

The genes are TRBV27 and TRBJ1-3; possibly TRBD1 for D (5 bases). Germline lookup yields CDR1 MNHEY and CDR2 SMNVEV (reference sequence). Trimming cost V 3 bases and J 7 bases, with 16 bases left between them. This CDR3 region has 15 residues. As DNA, the CDR3 is TGTGCCAGCAGTTTGAATTGGGGCGGTGGGAACACCATATATTTT. It yields the protein CASSLNWGGGNTIYF.

The rearrangement links TRBV7-2 to TRBJ1-2; TRBD1 matches 7 bases. V dropped 5 bases and J dropped 8; count of bases not matched to a gene: 11. Per germline, CDR1 SGHTA and CDR2 FQGNSA. This CDR3 contains 14 residues. The CDR3 nucleotides read TGTGCCAGCAGCCAAACGCGGACAGGAAGCGGCTACACCTTC. Translation gives CASSQTRTGSGYTF.